The 21 T cell receptor beta chains reported below all come from one sample, sequenced in a study of Graves' ophthalmopathy and Graves' hyperthyroidism. The authors amplified TCR beta CDR3 regions, and they did so from RNA transcripts for repertoire sequencing. First-round RT-PCR with HTBI primers preceded a second-round multiplex PCR. TCRdb passed the multiplex PCR reads through MiXCR, listing each CDR3 protein once. Of about 1.1 million distinct CDR3 sequences listed, 35% to 40% are singletons. The specimen was peripheral blood or thyroid tissue (not recorded which). Receptors originate from an adult man with Graves' hyperthyroidism.

The CDR3: CASSQRQGSIASRAFF. CDR3 coding DNA: TGTGCCAGCAGTCAGCGACAGGGGAGTATCGCGAGCCGAGCTTTCTTT. The chain recombines TRBV2 with TRBJ1-1, with 8 nucleotides matching TRBD1. From germline, CDR1 is SNHLY and CDR2 FYNNEI. J gave up 10 bases and V 5 bases, and 18 bases lay outside the gene matches. The CDR3 extends over 16 amino acids.

This clonotype showed up many times. The rearrangement links TRBV12-3 or TRBV12-4 to TRBJ2-7; D may match TRBD1 or TRBD2 (5 bases each). Trimming pared 5 bases from V and 6 bases from J, leaving 20 bases between. This CDR3 is 15 amino acids long. CDR3 coding DNA: TGTGCCAGCAGTGCGACGGGACCAAAATCGACCGAGCAGTACTTC. As protein: CASSATGPKSTEQYF.

This CDR3 reads CASSLGRGSFGANVLTF. The CDR3 region has the DNA TGTGCCAGCAGCTTGGGACGGGGGAGCTTTGGGGCCAACGTCCTGACTTTC. V and J are TRBV7-3 and TRBJ2-6; possible D gene TRBD2, 6 bases. Between the trimmed V and J ends, which lost 3 bases and 3 bases, there was a span of 15 bases. The CDR3 contains 17 residues. The germline V gene has CDR1 SGHTA and CDR2 FQGTGA.

J is TRBJ1-1 and V is TRBV7-8, with D tentatively TRBD1 (5 bases). With 6 bases removed from V and 4 bases from J, the gap between germline ends came to 12 bases. The CDR3 length is 13 residues. The germline gives CDR1 SGHVS, CDR2 FQNEAQ. The CDR3 is CASRSGGFTEAFF. In DNA, the CDR3 is TGTGCCAGCAGGTCTGGGGGATTCACTGAAGCTTTCTTT.

This rearrangement joins TRBV20-1 to TRBJ2-5; possibly TRBD2 for D (7 bases). This CDR3 is built from 13 residues. CDR1 DFQATT and CDR2 SNEGSKA come from the germline V gene (reference sequence). The CDR3 DNA sequence: TGCAGCCAAACTGGGGGGGCTGGAGAGACCCAGTACTTC. Translation gives CSQTGGAGETQYF.

Comment on this clonotype: One base away lies a much larger clone, so this may be a sequencing read error. The gene calls are TRBV14 and TRBJ2-1; 9 bases are shared with TRBD2. There are 15 residues in the CDR3. From germline, CDR1 is SGHDN and CDR2 FVKESK. Trimming at V came to 2 bases and at J to 8 bases, leaving 7 bases not matched to a gene. The CDR3, as DNA: TGTGCCAGCAGCCAATACGCGGGAGGGTACGATGAGCAGTTCTTC. Amino acid sequence: CASSQYAGGYDEQFF.

The J gene is TRBJ2-6, the V gene TRBV9; D perhaps matches TRBD2 (5 bases). CDR3 length equals 18 residues. The V gene lost 3 bases and the J gene lost 0 bases, with 16 bases spanning the gap. Germline loops: CDR1 SGDLS, CDR2 YYNGEE. This CDR3 reads CASSADGLGPSGANVLTF. The CDR3 nucleotides are TGTGCCAGCAGCGCCGACGGACTGGGCCCCTCTGGGGCCAACGTCCTGACTTTC.

The chain combines TRBV10-3 with TRBJ1-2, with TRBD1 matching over 8 bases. J lost 3 bases, V lost 6 bases, and 0 bases had no gene match. The CDR3 length is 12 residues. Per the germline V gene, CDR1 is ENHRY and CDR2 is SYGVKD. The CDR3 loop is CAIRDRDYGYTF. CDR3 nucleotide sequence: TGTGCCATCAGGGACAGGGACTATGGCTACACCTTC.

This clonotype has only a few counts. V is TRBV9 and J is TRBJ1-1; 9 bases line up with TRBD1. The CDR3 consists of 16 residues. J was trimmed by 6 bases and V by 3 bases; bases with no gene match: 12. Germline CDR1 is SGDLS and CDR2 is YYNGEE. The CDR3 DNA sequence: TGTGCCAGCAGCGCGGCAGGAGGACAGGGGATTCCTGAAGCTTTCTTT. Its protein is CASSAAGGQGIPEAFF.

This clonotype has a count of ten or more. This chain connects TRBV20-1 to TRBJ1-2; TRBD1 might be the D (5 bases). V gave up 5 bases and J gave up 8 bases, with 15 bases separating them. The CDR3 extends over 12 amino acids. Germline CDR1 and CDR2: DFQATT and SNEGSKA (reference sequence). CDR3 DNA: TGCAGTGCTGAAGACAGTGCTTACGGCTACACCTTC. This codes for CSAEDSAYGYTF.

This rearrangement joins TRBV12-3 or TRBV12-4 to TRBJ1-1; possible D gene TRBD1, 5 bases. The CDR3 is 14 amino acids. V was pared by 10 bases and J by 4 bases, with 19 bases between. DNA for the CDR3: TGTGCCATCAACCTTCCGGGCGGGGCCACTGAAGCTTTCTTT. It specifies CAINLPGGATEAFF.

This chain connects TRBV29-1 to TRBJ1-1, with TRBD1 matching over 7 bases. The J segment lost 1 base and the V segment lost 6 bases, leaving 8 bases of the junction unmatched. The CDR3 sequence is 14 residues long. Looked up from germline, CDR1 is SQVTM and CDR2 is ANQGSEA. The CDR3 protein is CSVFLRQGNTEAFF. CDR3 nucleotides: TGCAGCGTCTTCCTCCGACAGGGGAACACTGAAGCTTTCTTT.

This clonotype was counted many times. This chain links TRBV6-5 with TRBJ1-6; no clear D. V lost 2 bases and J lost 9, with 11 bases in between. CDR1 MNHEY and CDR2 SVGAGI come from the germline V gene. The CDR3 spans 14 residues. CDR3 sequence: CASSYRGRSSPLHF. The CDR3 bases are TGTGCCAGCAGTTACCGGGGAAGGAGTTCACCCCTCCACTTT.

The chain joins TRBV7-9 to TRBJ2-6; D possibly matches TRBD1 or TRBD2 (5 bases each). Trimming removed 6 bases from V and 4 bases from J, with 10 bases in between. Per the germline V gene, CDR1 is SEHNR and CDR2 is FQNEAQ (reference sequence). This CDR3 has 14 amino acids. CDR3 amino acids: CASSEGTGANVLTF. For the CDR3, the DNA is TGTGCCAGCAGTGAGGGGACGGGGGCCAACGTCCTGACTTTC.

This clonotype appeared once. V usage is TRBV29-1 and J usage is TRBJ1-1; a weak D match, TRBD1 (5 bases). Germline V CDR1 and CDR2: SQVTM, ANQGSEA. This CDR3 region has 12 residues. V shed 8 bases and J shed 4 bases, with 14 bases lying between them. CDR3 in DNA: TGCAGCAGTTATGCAGGGCCCACTGAAGCTTTCTTT. Protein sequence: CSSYAGPTEAFF. Complete variable domain (other parts from reference TRBV29-1 and TRBJ1-1): SAVISQKPSRDICQRGTSLTIQCQVDSQVTMMFWYRQQPGQSLTLIATANQGSEATYESGFVIDKFPISRPNLTFSTLTVSNMSPEDSSIYLCSSYAGPTEAFFGQGTRLTVV.

This chain joins TRBV20-1 and TRBJ1-2, with D uncertain. The CDR3 extends over 15 amino acids. Germline V gives CDR1 DFQATT, CDR2 SNEGSKA (reference sequence). V lost 6 bases to trimming and J lost 7 bases, with 24 bases between them. CDR3: CSATPKEGLSGGYTF. DNA of the CDR3: TGCAGTGCAACTCCTAAGGAAGGGCTTTCTGGTGGCTACACCTTC.

In the case of this clonotype: Mismatch with germline at one junction end may stem from a read error. The rearrangement links TRBV7-2 to TRBJ1-2; D unclear. This CDR3 spans 13 amino acids. Germline V gene sequence: CDR1 SGHTA, CDR2 FQGNSA. The CDR3 nucleotides read TGTGCCAGCAGCTCGGACTCTAAATATGGCTACACCTTC. It translates to CASSSDSKYGYTF.

This clonotype showed up many times. The rearrangement uses TRBV19 and TRBJ2-7; 10 positions agree with TRBD1. J gave up 3 bases and V 5 bases, and 4 bases lay outside the gene matches. The CDR3 totals 14 residues. Per the germline V gene, CDR1 is LNHDA and CDR2 is SQIVND (reference sequence). The CDR3 DNA reads TGTGCCAGTAGTCGACAGGGGGCGAACTACGAGCAGTACTTC. Protein: CASSRQGANYEQYF. Combining the CDR3 with reference TRBV19 and TRBJ2-7 gives the whole variable domain DGGITQSPKYLFRKEGQNVTLSCEQNLNHDAMYWYRQDPGQGLRLIYYSQIVNDFQKGDIAEGYSVSREKKESFPLTVTSAQKNPTAFYLCASSRQGANYEQYFGPGTRLTVT.

The V gene is TRBV14, the J gene TRBJ2-5; no firm D call. There are 16 residues in the CDR3. Germline loops: CDR1 SGHDN, CDR2 FVKESK. V lost 0 bases and J lost 3, with 14 bases in between. Written as DNA, the CDR3 is TGTGCCAGCAGCCAAGATTTCCCCCTTCAGGAAGAGACCCAGTACTTC. It codes for CASSQDFPLQEETQYF.

In its sample, this clonotype was seen many times. The chain carries TRBV7-8 and TRBJ1-5; 9 bases align to TRBD1. Germline V CDR1 and CDR2: SGHVS, FQNEAQ. The V gene end was trimmed by 7 bases and the J gene end by 4 bases; junction bases not matched to a gene: 8. The CDR3 covers 15 residues. The CDR3 nucleotides read TGTGCCAGCAATCCGGGACAGGGACCAAATCAGCCCCAGCATTTT. The encoded protein is CASNPGQGPNQPQHF.

The chain combines TRBV14 with TRBJ1-1; 7 bases align to TRBD1. The CDR3 covers 14 residues. Germline trimming cut 3 bases from V and 6 bases from J; bases unmatched to any gene: 7. Per germline, CDR1 SGHDN and CDR2 FVKESK. CDR3 amino acids: CASSHRGGKSEAFF. The CDR3 nucleotides are TGTGCCAGCAGCCACAGGGGGGGGAAGTCTGAAGCTTTCTTT.